This entry features one T cell receptor beta chain sequence. Patients in the study were battling locally advanced or metastatic urothelial carcinoma. The data were obtained in a study of PD-L1 blockade in urothelial cancer. Study details: Investigators checked blood 3 weeks (second dose) and 6 weeks after treatment start.

Trimming removed 6 bases at V and 2 bases at J, with 17 bases between. The length of the CDR3 is 17 residues. The V gene's germline CDR1 is KGHSY and CDR2 FQNENV. Generated by immunoSEQ multiplex PCR, the TCRdb table keeps only in-frame clones and is missing some. The sample has some 77,000 clones; 75% to 90% are singletons. The J gene is TRBJ1-6, the V gene TRBV16; D is uncertain. Sequenced here: PBMCs, sampled around atezolizumab (anti-PD-L1) treatment. This TCR was sampled from an older woman with urothelial cancer. The CDR3 region is CASRDTEVQPYNSPLHF. In nucleotides, the CDR3 is TGTGCCAGCAGAGATACCGAGGTGCAACCCTATAATTCACCCCTCCACTTT.